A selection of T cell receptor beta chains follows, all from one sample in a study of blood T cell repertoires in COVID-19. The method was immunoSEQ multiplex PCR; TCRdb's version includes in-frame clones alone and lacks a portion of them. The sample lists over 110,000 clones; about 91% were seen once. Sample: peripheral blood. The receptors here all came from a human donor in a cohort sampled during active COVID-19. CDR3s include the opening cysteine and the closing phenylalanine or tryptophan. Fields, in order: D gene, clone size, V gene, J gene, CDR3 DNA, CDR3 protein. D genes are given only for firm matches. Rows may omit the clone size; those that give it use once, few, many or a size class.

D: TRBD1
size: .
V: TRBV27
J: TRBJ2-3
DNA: TGTGCCAGCAGTCGCTTATCTGACAGGGGAGTAGGGGATACGCAGTATTTT
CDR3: CASSRLSDRGVGDTQYF

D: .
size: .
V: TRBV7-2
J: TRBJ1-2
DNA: TGTGCCAGCAGCTTACCAGGGCCCTCGGGCTACACCTTC
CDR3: CASSLPGPSGYTF

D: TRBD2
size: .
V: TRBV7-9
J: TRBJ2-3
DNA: TGTGCCAGCAGCTTAGCCGCGGGGGGGCCGCTAGCTAGGGATACGCAGTATTTT
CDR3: CASSLAAGGPLARDTQYF

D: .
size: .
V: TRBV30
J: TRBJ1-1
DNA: TGTGCCTGGAGTGCGACTGAAGCTTTCTTT
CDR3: CAWSATEAFF

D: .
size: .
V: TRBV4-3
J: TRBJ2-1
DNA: TGCGCCAGCAGCCAAGGGGCAGGGCTGTTCTACAATGAGCAGTTCTTC
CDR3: CASSQGAGLFYNEQFF

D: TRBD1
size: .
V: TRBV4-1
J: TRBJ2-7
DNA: TGCGCCAGCAGCCAAGTCCAGGACAGGATCGACGAGCAGTACTTC
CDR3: CASSQVQDRIDEQYF

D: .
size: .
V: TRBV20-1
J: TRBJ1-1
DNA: TGCAGTGCTCCCGTCAGTGTAGAAGCTTTCTTT
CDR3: CSAPVSVEAFF

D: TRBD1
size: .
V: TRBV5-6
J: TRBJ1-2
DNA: TGTGCCAGCAGCTCCGACAGGGGTTACACCTTC
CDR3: CASSSDRGYTF

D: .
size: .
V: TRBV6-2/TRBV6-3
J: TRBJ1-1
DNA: TGTGCCAGCAGTTACGGCCCAGGAACCACTGAAGCTTTCTTT
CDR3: CASSYGPGTTEAFF

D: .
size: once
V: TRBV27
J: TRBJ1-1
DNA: TGTGCCAGCAGGGTAGTCTGGAACACTGAAGCTTTCTTT
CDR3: CASRVVWNTEAFF

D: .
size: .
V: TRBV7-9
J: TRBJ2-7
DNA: TGTGCCAGCAGCTTAGCACCGGTTCCTTTCTACGAGCAGTACTTC
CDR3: CASSLAPVPFYEQYF

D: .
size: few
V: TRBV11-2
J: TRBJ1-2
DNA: TGTGCCAGCAGCTTACCCTGGGGTAGAAGGGGGAATGGCTACACCTTC
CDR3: CASSLPWGRRGNGYTF